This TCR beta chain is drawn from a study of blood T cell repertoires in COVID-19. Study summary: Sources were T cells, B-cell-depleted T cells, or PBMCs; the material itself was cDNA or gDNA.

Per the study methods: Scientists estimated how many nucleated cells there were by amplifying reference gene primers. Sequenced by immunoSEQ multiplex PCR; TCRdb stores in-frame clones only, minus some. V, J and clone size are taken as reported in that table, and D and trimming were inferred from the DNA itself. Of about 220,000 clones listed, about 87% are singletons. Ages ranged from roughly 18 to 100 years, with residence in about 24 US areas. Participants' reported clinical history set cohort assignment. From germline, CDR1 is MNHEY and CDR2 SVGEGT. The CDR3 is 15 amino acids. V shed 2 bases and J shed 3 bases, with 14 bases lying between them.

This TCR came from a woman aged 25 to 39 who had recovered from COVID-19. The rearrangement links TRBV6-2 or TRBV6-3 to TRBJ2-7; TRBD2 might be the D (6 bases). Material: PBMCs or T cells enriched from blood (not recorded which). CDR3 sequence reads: CASSYRDSLVYEQYF. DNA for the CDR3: TGTGCCAGCAGTTACAGGGACTCCCTGGTCTACGAGCAGTACTTC.